This T cell receptor beta chain was profiled in a study of cytomegalovirus exposure and HLA in healthy donors. PCR used 60 Vbeta primers and 13 Jbeta primers. TCRdb keeps only in-frame clones here, not all; method: immunoSEQ multiplex PCR. The table includes about 120,000 clones, about three quarters detected once. The TCR was taken from a human donor in good health. Material: PBMCs.

The CDR3, as DNA: TGTGCCAGCAGCTCACTCCTAGGGGGCAATCAGCCCCAGCATTTT. Its protein is CASSSLLGGNQPQHF. This sequence joins TRBV7-3 and TRBJ1-5; TRBD1 might be the D (5 bases). Germline assignment: CDR1 SGHTA and CDR2 FQGTGA. Trimming cost V 4 bases and J 2 bases, with 12 bases left between them. The CDR3 has 15 residues. Variable domain in full (rest from reference TRBV7-3 and TRBJ1-5): GAGVSQTPSNKVTEKGKYVELRCDPISGHTALYWYRQSLGQGPEFLIYFQGTGAADDSGLPNDRFFAVRPEGSVSTLKIQRTERGDSAVYLCASSSLLGGNQPQHFGDGTRLSIL.